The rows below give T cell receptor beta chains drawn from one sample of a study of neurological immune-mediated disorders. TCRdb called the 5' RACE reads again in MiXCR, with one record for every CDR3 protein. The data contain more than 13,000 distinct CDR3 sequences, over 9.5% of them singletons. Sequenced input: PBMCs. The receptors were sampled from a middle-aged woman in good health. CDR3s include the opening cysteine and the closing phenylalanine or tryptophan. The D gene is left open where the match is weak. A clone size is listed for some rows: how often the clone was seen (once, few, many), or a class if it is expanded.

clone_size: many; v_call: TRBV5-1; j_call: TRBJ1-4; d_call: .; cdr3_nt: TGCGCCAGCAGCTTGGTTGGAGCTAGAGTTAATGAAAAACTGTTTTTT; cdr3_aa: CASSLVGARVNEKLFF
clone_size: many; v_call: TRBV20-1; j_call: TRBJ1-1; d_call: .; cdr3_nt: TGCAGTGCTAGGTCTTTGCCAGGGAGAGTGGACACTGAAGCTTTCTTT; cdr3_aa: CSARSLPGRVDTEAFF
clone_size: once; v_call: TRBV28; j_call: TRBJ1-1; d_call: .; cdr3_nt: TGTGCCAGCAATCGGGGCGGGGCAGATGAAGCTTTCTTT; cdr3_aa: CASNRGGADEAFF
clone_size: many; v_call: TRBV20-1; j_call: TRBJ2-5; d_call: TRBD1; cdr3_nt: TGCAGTGCCCCGCCTGAGAGGACAGGGGAAGAGACCCAGTACTTC; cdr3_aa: CSAPPERTGEETQYF
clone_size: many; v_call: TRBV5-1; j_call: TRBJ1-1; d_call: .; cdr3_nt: TGCGCCAGCAGATCAGGGAACACTGAAGCTTTCTTT; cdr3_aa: CASRSGNTEAFF
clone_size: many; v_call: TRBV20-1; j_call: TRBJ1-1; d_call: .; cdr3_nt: TGCAGTGCTCCCCAGAGAAACACAGCAACGGTGAACACTGAAGCTTTCTTT; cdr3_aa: CSAPQRNTATVNTEAFF
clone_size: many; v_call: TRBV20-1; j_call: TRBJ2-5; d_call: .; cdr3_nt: TGCAGTGCTAGAGTTCCGGGGGTTCAAGAGACCCAGTACTTC; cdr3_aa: CSARVPGVQETQYF
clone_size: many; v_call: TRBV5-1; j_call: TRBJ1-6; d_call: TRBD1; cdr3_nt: TGCGCCAGCAGCCCGGGGACAGTTCATTCACCCCTCCACTTT; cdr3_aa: CASSPGTVHSPLHF
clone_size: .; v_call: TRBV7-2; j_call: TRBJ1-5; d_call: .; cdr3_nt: TGTGCCAGCAGCTTAGCGGGTAGAACCAATCAGCCCCAGCATTTT; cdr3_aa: CASSLAGRTNQPQHF
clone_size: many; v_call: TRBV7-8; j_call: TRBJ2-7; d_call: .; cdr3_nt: TGTGCCAGCAGCTTAAGAGTGAGCTCCTACGAGCAGTACTTC; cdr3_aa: CASSLRVSSYEQYF
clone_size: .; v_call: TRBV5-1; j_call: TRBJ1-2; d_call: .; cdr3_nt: TGCGCCAGAAGCTTGGGAACCTTGAGGGATTGCTACACCTTC; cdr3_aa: CARSLGTLRDCYTF
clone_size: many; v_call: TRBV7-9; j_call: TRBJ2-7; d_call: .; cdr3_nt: TGTGCCAGCAGCTTAGGCCGCGAGCAGTACTTC; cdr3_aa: CASSLGREQYF
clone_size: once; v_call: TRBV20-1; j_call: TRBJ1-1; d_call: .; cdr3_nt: TGCAGTGCTATCATGAACACTGAAGCTTTCTTT; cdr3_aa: CSAIMNTEAFF
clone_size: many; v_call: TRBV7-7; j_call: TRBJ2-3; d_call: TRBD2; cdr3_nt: TGTGCCAGCAGCCCTAGGGTAGCGGGAGTTAAAGGAGCAGATACGCAGTATTTT; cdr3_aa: CASSPRVAGVKGADTQYF
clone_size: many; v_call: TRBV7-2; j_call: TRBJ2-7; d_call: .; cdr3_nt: TGTGCCAGCAGCTTAGGGGATTCCTACGAGCAGTACTTC; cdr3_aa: CASSLGDSYEQYF
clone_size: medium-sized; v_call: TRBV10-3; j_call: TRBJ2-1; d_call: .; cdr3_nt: TGTGCCATTTCCATTGGGGGGAATGAGCAGTTCTTC; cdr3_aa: CAISIGGNEQFF
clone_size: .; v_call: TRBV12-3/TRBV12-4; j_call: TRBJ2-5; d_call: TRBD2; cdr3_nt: TGTGCCAGCAGTCCAGCGGGAGGGGACTTGGAGACCCAGTACTTC; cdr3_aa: CASSPAGGDLETQYF
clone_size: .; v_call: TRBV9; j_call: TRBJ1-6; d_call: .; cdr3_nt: TGTGCCAGCAGCGCGTACGTGTCACCCCTCCACTTT; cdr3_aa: CASSAYVSPLHF
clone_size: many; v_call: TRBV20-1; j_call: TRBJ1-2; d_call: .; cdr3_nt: TGCAGTGCTAGTTTGGGGGCGGGGCTCGGCGGGAACTATGGCTACACCTTC; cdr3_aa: CSASLGAGLGGNYGYTF
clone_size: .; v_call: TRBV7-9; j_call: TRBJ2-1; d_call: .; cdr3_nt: TGTGCCAGCAGCTTACGGACCCCCCTTCATTTCAATGAGCAGTTCTTC; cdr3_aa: CASSLRTPLHFNEQFF
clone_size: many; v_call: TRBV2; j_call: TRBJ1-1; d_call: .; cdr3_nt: TGTGCCAGCGGATACGACAGGAACACTGAAGCTTTCTTT; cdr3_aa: CASGYDRNTEAFF
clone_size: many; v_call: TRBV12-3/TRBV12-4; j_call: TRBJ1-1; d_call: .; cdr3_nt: TGTGCCAGCAGTTTCACCGGGGGAAGGCAGGAAGCTTTCTTT; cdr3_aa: CASSFTGGRQEAFF
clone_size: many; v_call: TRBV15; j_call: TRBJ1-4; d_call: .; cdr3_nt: TGTGCCACCAGCGGCGGGAATTTCGCTAATGAAAAACTGTTTTTT; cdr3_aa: CATSGGNFANEKLFF
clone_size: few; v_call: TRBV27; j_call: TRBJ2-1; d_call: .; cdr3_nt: TGTGCCAGCACCTACGGGCCAAGCAATGAGCAGTTCTTC; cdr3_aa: CASTYGPSNEQFF
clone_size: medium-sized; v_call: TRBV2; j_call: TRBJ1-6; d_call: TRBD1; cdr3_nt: TGTGCCAGCAACCCAACCATGGGGACAGGGGTAAGAACACCCCTCCACTTT; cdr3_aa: CASNPTMGTGVRTPLHF
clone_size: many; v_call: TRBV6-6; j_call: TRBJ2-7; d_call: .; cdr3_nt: TGTGCCAGCAGTTACTCGAACGACTACGAGCAGTACTTC; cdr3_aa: CASSYSNDYEQYF
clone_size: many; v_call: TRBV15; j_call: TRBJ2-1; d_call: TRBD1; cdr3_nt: TGTGCCACCAGCAGCCCCGGGACAGAACCCTACAATGAGCAGTTCTTC; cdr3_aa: CATSSPGTEPYNEQFF
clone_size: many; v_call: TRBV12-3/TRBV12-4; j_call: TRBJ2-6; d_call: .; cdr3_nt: TGTGCCAGCAGCTGGGCAGGACAGTCTGGGGCCAACGTCCTGACTTTC; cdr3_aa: CASSWAGQSGANVLTF
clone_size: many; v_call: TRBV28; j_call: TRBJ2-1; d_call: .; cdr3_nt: TGTGCCAGCAGAATAGCGGAAACCTCCTACAATGAGCAGTTCTTC; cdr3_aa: CASRIAETSYNEQFF
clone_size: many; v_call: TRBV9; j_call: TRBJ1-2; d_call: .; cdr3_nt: TGTGCCAGCAGCCCCAGGCAGACTAACTATGGCTACACCTTC; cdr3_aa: CASSPRQTNYGYTF
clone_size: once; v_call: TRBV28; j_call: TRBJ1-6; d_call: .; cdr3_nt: TGTGCCAGCAGTCCTACAGAGCTTGGGACCTATAATTCACCCCTCCACTTT; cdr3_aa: CASSPTELGTYNSPLHF
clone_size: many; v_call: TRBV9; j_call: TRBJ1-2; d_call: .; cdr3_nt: TGTGCCAGCAGCGTAGCGGACTTAAACTATGGCTACACCTTC; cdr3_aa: CASSVADLNYGYTF
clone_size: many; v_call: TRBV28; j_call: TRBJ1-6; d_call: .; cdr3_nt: TGTGCCAGCAGCGACGCCCCGGGACTTGGGTCCTATAATTCACCCCTCCACTTT; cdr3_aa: CASSDAPGLGSYNSPLHF
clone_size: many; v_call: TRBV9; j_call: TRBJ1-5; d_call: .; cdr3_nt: TGTGCCAGCAGCCCAAGCCTTGGGCAGCCCCAGCATTTT; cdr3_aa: CASSPSLGQPQHF
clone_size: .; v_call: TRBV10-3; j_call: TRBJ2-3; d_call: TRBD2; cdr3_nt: TGTGCCATCAGTGATTCTAGCGGGGAGACAGATACGCAGTATTTT; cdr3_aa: CAISDSSGETDTQYF
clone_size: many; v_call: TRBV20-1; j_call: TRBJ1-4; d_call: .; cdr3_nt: TGCAGTGCTCACCCGACGGCGGGGGGGAATGAAAAACTGTTTTTT; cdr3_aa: CSAHPTAGGNEKLFF
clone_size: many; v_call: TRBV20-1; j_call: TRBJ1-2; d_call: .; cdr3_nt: TGCAGTGCTAGGAACGGGGCGTTTTGGGGCGGCGGGGGCTACACCTTC; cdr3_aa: CSARNGAFWGGGGYTF
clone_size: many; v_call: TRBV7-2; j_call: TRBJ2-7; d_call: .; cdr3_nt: TGTGCCAGCAGCTCCACGGGACTCCGCTTCGAGCAGTACTTC; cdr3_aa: CASSSTGLRFEQYF
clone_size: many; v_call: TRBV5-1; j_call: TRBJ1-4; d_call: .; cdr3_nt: TGCGCCAGCAGCTCGGACAATAGGGCAACTAATGAAAAACTGTTTTTT; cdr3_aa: CASSSDNRATNEKLFF